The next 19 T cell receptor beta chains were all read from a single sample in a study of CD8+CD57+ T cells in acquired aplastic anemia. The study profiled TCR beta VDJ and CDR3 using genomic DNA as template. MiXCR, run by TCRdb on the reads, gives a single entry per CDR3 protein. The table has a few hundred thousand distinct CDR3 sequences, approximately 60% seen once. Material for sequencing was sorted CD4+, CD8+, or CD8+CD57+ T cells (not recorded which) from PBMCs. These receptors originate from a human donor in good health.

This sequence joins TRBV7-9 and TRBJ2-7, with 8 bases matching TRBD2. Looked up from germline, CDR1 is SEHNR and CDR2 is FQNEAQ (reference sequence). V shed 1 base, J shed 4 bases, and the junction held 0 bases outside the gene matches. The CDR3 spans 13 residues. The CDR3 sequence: CASSLVAGYEQYF. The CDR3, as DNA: TGTGCCAGCAGCTTAGTAGCGGGGTACGAGCAGTACTTC.

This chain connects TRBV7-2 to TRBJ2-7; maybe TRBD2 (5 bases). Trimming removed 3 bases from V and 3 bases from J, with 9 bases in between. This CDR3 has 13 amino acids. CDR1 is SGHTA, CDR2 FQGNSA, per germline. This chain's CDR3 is CASSFGDYYEQYF. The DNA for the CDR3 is TGTGCCAGCAGCTTCGGGGATTACTACGAGCAGTACTTC.

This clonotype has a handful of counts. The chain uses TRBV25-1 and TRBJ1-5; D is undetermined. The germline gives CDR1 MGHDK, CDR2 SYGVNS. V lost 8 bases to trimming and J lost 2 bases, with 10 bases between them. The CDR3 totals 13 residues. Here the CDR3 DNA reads TGTGCCAGCTCCGAAGGAGGCAATCAGCCCCAGCATTTT. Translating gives CASSEGGNQPQHF.

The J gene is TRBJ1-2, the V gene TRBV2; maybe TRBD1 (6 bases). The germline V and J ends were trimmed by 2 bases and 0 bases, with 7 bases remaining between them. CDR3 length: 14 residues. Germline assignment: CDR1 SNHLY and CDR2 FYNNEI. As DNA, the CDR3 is TGTGCCAGCAGTGAAAACAGGGCTAACTATGGCTACACCTTC. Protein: CASSENRANYGYTF.

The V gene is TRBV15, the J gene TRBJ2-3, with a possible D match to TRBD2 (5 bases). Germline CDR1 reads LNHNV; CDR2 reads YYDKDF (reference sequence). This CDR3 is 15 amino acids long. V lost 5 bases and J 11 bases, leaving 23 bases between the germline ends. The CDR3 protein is CATSEGSLDTNEQYF. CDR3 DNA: TGTGCCACCAGCGAGGGATCACTAGATACCAATGAGCAGTATTTT.

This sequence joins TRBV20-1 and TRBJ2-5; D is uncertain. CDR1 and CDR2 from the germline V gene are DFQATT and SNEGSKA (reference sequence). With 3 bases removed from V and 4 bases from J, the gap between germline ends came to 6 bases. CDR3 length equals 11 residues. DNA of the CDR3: TGCAGTGCTAGCGAACGAGAGACCCAGTACTTC. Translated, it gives CSASERETQYF.

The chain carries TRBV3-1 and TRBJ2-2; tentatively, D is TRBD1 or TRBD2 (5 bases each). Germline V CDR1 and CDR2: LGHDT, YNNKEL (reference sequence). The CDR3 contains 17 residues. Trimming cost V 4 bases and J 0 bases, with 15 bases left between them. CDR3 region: CASSRRGEGANTGELFF. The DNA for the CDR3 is TGTGCCAGCAGCCGAAGGGGCGAGGGCGCGAACACCGGGGAGCTGTTTTTT.

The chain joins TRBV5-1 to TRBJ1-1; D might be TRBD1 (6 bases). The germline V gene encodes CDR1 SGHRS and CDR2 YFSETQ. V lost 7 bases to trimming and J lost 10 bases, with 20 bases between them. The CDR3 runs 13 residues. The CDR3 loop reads CASGGGVGGRAFF. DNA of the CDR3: TGCGCCAGCGGCGGGGGGGTCGGGGGGCGAGCTTTCTTT.

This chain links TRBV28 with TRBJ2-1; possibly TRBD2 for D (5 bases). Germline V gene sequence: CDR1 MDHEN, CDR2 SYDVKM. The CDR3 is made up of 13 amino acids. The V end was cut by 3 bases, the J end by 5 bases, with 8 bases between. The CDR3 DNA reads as TGTGCCAGCAGTTTTGGGAGAAACAATGAGCAGTTCTTC. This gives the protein CASSFGRNNEQFF.

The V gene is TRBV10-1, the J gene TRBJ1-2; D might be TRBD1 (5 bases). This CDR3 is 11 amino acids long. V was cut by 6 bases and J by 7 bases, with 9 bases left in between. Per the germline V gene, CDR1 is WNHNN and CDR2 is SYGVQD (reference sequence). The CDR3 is CASSDRSGYTF. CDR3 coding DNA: TGCGCCAGCAGCGACAGAAGTGGCTACACCTTC.

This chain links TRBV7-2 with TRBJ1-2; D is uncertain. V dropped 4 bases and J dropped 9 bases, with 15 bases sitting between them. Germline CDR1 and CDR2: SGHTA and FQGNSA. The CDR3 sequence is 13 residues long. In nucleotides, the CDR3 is TGTGCCAGCAGCTGGAGGTGGACTGAGCGCTACACCTTC. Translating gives CASSWRWTERYTF.

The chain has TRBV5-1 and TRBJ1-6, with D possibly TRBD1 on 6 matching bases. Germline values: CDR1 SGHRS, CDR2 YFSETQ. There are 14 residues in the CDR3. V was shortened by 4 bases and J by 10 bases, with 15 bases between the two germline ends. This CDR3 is CASSVDSGVSPLHF. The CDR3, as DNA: TGCGCCAGCAGCGTTGACTCAGGGGTATCACCCCTCCACTTT.

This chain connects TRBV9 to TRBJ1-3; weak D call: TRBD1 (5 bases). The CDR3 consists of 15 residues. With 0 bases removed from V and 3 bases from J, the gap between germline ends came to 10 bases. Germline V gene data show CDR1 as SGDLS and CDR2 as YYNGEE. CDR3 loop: CASSVGGGVGNTIYF. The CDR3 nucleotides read TGTGCCAGCAGCGTAGGCGGGGGGGTTGGAAACACCATATATTTT.

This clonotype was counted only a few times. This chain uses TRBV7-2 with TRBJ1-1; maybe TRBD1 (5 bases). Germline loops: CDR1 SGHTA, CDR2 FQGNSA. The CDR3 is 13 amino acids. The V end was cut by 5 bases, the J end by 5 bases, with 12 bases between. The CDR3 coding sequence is TGTGCCAGCAGCCCGGGGGTAGGGACTGAAGCTTTCTTT. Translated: CASSPGVGTEAFF. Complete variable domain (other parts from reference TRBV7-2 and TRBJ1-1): GAGVSQSPSNKVTEKGKDVELRCDPISGHTALYWYRQSLGQGLEFLIYFQGNSAPDKSGLPSDRFSAERTGGSVSTLTIQRTQQEDSAVYLCASSPGVGTEAFFGQGTRLTVV.

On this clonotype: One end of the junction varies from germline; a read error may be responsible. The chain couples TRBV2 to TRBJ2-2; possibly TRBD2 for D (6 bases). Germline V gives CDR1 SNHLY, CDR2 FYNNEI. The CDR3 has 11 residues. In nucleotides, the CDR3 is TGTGCCAGCAGTACCGACGGGGGGCTGTTTTTT. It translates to CASSTDGGLFF.

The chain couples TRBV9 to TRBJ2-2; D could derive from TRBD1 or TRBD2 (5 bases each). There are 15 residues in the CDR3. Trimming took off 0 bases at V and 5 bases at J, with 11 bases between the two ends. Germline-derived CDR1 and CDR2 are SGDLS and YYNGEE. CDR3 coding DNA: TGTGCCAGCAGCGTAGTCCCAGGGAGTACCGGGGAGCTGTTTTTT. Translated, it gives CASSVVPGSTGELFF.

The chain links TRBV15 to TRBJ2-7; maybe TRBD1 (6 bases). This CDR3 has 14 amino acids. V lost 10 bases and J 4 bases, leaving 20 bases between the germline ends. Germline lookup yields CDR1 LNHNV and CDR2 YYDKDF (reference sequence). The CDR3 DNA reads TGTGCCAGCAGTTGGGGACAAGGAGTATACGAGCAGTACTTC. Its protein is CASSWGQGVYEQYF.

The CDR3 nucleotides are TGTGCCATCAAAACGGGACTCAACACAGATACGCAGTATTTT. Translating it yields CAIKTGLNTDTQYF. The rearrangement joins TRBV10-3 to TRBJ2-3, with a weak D call TRBD2 (6 bases). Germline V lookup: CDR1 ENHRY, CDR2 SYGVKD. CDR3 length equals 14 residues. Trimming left V 7 bases short and J 2 bases short, with 13 bases between.

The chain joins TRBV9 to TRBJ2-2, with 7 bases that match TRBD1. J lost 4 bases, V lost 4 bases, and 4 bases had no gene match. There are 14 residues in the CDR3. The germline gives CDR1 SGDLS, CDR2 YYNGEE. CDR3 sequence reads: CASSRQGFTGELFF. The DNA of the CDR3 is TGTGCCAGCAGCCGACAGGGTTTCACCGGGGAGCTGTTTTTT.